One sample yielded the 23 T cell receptor beta chains listed below, sequenced in a study of beta chain features in type 1 diabetes. Findings of the study overall: Researchers report that Type 1 diabetes patients had moderately but significantly shorter TCRB CDR3s across all four CD4+ subsets.

Antigens of these TCRs are unknown. Of the isolated RNA, all was reverse transcribed, and so the sequenced material was expressed TCRB transcripts. Data came from immunoSEQ multiplex PCR; TCRdb stores just in-frame clones and leaves some out. The sample records about 700,000 clones, around an eighth being singletons. The source material was naive CD4+ T cells from blood. The origin of the receptors is a man aged 18 to 30 with type 1 diabetes.

The rearrangement uses TRBV29-1 and TRBJ1-2, with D maybe TRBD1 (6 bases). The germline V gene encodes CDR1 SQVTM and CDR2 ANQGSEA. The CDR3 is 13 residues long. V lost 0 bases to trimming and J lost 5 bases, with 10 bases between them. In DNA form, the CDR3 reads TGCAGCGTTGAAGAGTGGAGGGGGTATGGCTACACCTTC. Translation: CSVEEWRGYGYTF.

This clone has only a few counts. The V and J genes are TRBV15 and TRBJ1-1; 9 nucleotides line up with TRBD1. This CDR3 is 17 amino acids long. Germline V gene sequence: CDR1 LNHNV, CDR2 YYDKDF (reference sequence). V lost 5 bases and J lost 5; bases outside the gene matches: 15. The CDR3 DNA follows: TGTGCCACCAGCTATAACAGGGGGCCGCCGAGAACGACTGAAGCTTTCTTT. It is translated as CATSYNRGPPRTTEAFF. Full variable domain (missing parts from reference TRBV15 and TRBJ1-1): DAMVIQNPRYQVTQFGKPVTLSCSQTLNHNVMYWYQQKSSQAPKLLFHYYDKDFNNEADTPDNFQSRRPNTSFCFLDIRSPGLGDTAMYLCATSYNRGPPRTTEAFFGQGTRLTVV.

There are a few counts of this clone. V usage is TRBV19 and J usage is TRBJ2-7; 10 positions agree with TRBD1. J gave up 2 bases and V 5 bases, and 3 bases lay outside the gene matches. Germline V gene lookup returns CDR1 LNHDA and CDR2 SQIVND (reference sequence). This CDR3 spans 14 amino acids. The DNA of the CDR3 is TGTGCCAGTAGTCCGGGGACAGGGGCCTACGAGCAGTACTTC. It translates to CASSPGTGAYEQYF.

The chain is built from TRBV28 and TRBJ2-6, with TRBD1 identical over 7 bases. The CDR3 is 18 amino acids. Germline V gives CDR1 MDHEN, CDR2 SYDVKM. Trimming cost V 6 bases and J 4 bases; bases outside gene matches: 15. CDR3: CASSDETGYVSGANVLTF. The CDR3 DNA reads as TGTGCCAGCAGCGATGAGACAGGGTACGTCTCAGGGGCCAACGTCCTGACTTTC.

The chain employs TRBV19 and TRBJ1-2, with TRBD1 matching 8 bases. The CDR3 loop spans 13 amino acids. J was trimmed by 4 bases and V by 7 bases; bases with no gene match: 5. CDR1 and CDR2 from the germline V gene are LNHDA and SQIVND (reference sequence). The CDR3 nucleotides are TGTGCCAGTAAGGACAGGGAGAGCTATGGCTACACCTTC. This codes for CASKDRESYGYTF.

This clone appeared a few times. The junction differs from germline at one of its ends, possibly a read error. The V and J genes are TRBV29-1 and TRBJ1-2; D is unclear. This CDR3 spans 9 amino acids. CDR1 is SQVTM, CDR2 ANQGSEA, per germline. CDR3 in DNA: TGCAGCGTTGAAGAGGGTTTAAGCTTC. It translates to CSVEEGLSF.

This clone was picked up a small number of times. V and J are TRBV7-9 and TRBJ2-3; 9 bases map to TRBD1. Germline V gene lookup returns CDR1 SEHNR and CDR2 FQNEAQ (reference sequence). The CDR3 sequence is 18 residues long. V lost 5 bases, J lost 0 bases, and 12 bases stayed unmatched. DNA of the CDR3: TGTGCCAGCAGCCTCCCGGACAGGGGTGATTCTAGCACAGATACGCAGTATTTT. Protein product: CASSLPDRGDSSTDTQYF.

This chain joins TRBV2 and TRBJ2-1, with D possibly TRBD2 on 5 matching bases. The CDR3 extends over 16 amino acids. Trimming shortened V by 4 bases and J by 0 bases, and 13 bases separated the two germline ends. The germline V gene has CDR1 SNHLY and CDR2 FYNNEI. The CDR3: CASSGSGPLSYNEQFF. The CDR3 bases are TGTGCCAGCAGTGGCAGCGGTCCCCTCTCCTACAATGAGCAGTTCTTC.

The rearrangement links TRBV10-3 to TRBJ2-5; 12 bases fit TRBD1. Per germline, CDR1 ENHRY and CDR2 SYGVKD. The CDR3 has 15 residues. Trimming cost V 8 bases and J 5 bases; bases outside gene matches: 9. CDR3 amino acids: CAIGPGTGGLETQYF. CDR3 DNA: TGTGCCATCGGCCCAGGGACAGGGGGCTTGGAGACCCAGTACTTC.

The chain combines TRBV28 with TRBJ2-3; D call uncertain. Trimming cost V 8 bases and J 0 bases, with 15 bases left between them. CDR3 size: 15 residues. CDR1 and CDR2 (germline): MDHEN, SYDVKM. This CDR3 reads CASRRWAASTDTQYF. CDR3 sequence (DNA): TGTGCCAGCCGGCGATGGGCGGCTAGCACAGATACGCAGTATTTT.

V is TRBV28 and J is TRBJ2-7; D may correspond to TRBD1 or TRBD2 (5 bases each). Germline V gene sequence: CDR1 MDHEN, CDR2 SYDVKM. Trimming cost V 1 base and J 0 bases, with 13 bases left between them. The CDR3 length is 16 residues. The CDR3 spells CASSLSGDGSSYEQYF. CDR3 sequence (DNA): TGTGCCAGCAGTTTATCCGGGGACGGATCCTCCTACGAGCAGTACTTC.

The chain joins TRBV28 to TRBJ2-6; 7 bases agree with TRBD1. Losses at the gene ends were 5 bases for V and 2 bases for J; bases not matched to a gene: 9. CDR3 length equals 17 residues. Looked up from germline, CDR1 is MDHEN and CDR2 is SYDVKM. The CDR3 region is CASSRPGGETGANVLTF. CDR3 sequence (DNA): TGTGCCAGCAGTCGCCCAGGGGGAGAGACTGGGGCCAACGTCCTGACTTTC.

This clone was recorded a few times. CDR3 coding DNA: TGCGCCAGCAGCCACAGGGCCACTGAAGCTTTCTTT. Translated, it gives CASSHRATEAFF. The rearrangement joins TRBV5-1 to TRBJ1-1; D may be TRBD1 (6 bases). V was cut by 4 bases and J by 4 bases, with 8 bases left in between. Germline V lookup: CDR1 SGHRS, CDR2 YFSETQ. The length of the CDR3 is 12 residues.

This chain links TRBV7-3 with TRBJ2-3; TRBD1 matches 12 bases. Trimming removed 2 bases from V and 2 bases from J; junction bases left unmatched: 2. Germline CDR1 reads SGHTA; CDR2 reads FQGTGA. The CDR3 runs 16 residues. As DNA, the CDR3 is TGTGCCAGCAGCTTACGGGGACAGGGGGCCACAGATACGCAGTATTTT. It translates to CASSLRGQGATDTQYF. The full variable domain, completed using reference TRBV7-3 and TRBJ2-3, is GAGVSQTPSNKVTEKGKYVELRCDPISGHTALYWYRQSLGQGPEFLIYFQGTGAADDSGLPNDRFFAVRPEGSVSTLKIQRTERGDSAVYLCASSLRGQGATDTQYFGPGTRLTVL.

V is TRBV30 and J is TRBJ1-5; the match to TRBD1 covers 8 bases. The CDR3 is made up of 17 amino acids. From germline, CDR1 is GTSNPN and CDR2 SVGIG (reference sequence). The junction had 9 bases not matched to a gene; V was cut back by 2 bases and J by 0 bases. Written as DNA, the CDR3 is TGTGCCTGGAGTCCAGGACAGGGAGGTTATAGCAATCAGCCCCAGCATTTT. Amino acid sequence: CAWSPGQGGYSNQPQHF.

The V gene is TRBV19, the J gene TRBJ2-5; D not resolved. Germline V gene data show CDR1 as LNHDA and CDR2 as SQIVND (reference sequence). The length of the CDR3 is 17 residues. Deletions cut 4 bases from V and 5 bases from J, with 23 bases between. CDR3 sequence: CASSTQTKPLTSETQYF. The CDR3, as DNA: TGTGCCAGTAGTACCCAGACAAAGCCCTTGACAAGCGAGACCCAGTACTTC.

In this sample, this clone turned up once. This chain uses TRBV15 with TRBJ2-5; D not resolved. CDR3 length: 16 amino acids. V lost 5 bases and J lost 0, with 16 bases in between. Germline assignment: CDR1 LNHNV and CDR2 YYDKDF (reference sequence). The CDR3 loop reads CATSVFDVPDQETQYF. The DNA of the CDR3 is TGTGCCACCAGCGTCTTTGATGTTCCCGACCAAGAGACCCAGTACTTC.

J is TRBJ1-1 and V is TRBV7-3; D is uncertain. The ends were cut back, 5 bases at V and 4 bases at J, with 11 bases in the middle. Germline loops: CDR1 SGHTA, CDR2 FQGTGA. The CDR3 totals 13 residues. DNA of the CDR3: TGTGCCAGCAGCCCCGGACCGGGCACTGAAGCTTTCTTT. Translating gives CASSPGPGTEAFF.

The genes are TRBV6-5 and TRBJ2-2; D is undetermined. The CDR3 is 15 amino acids. Germline V gene data show CDR1 as MNHEY and CDR2 as SVGAGI. The V end was cut by 1 base, the J end by 3 bases, with 9 bases between. The CDR3 protein is CASSYFRADTGELFF. The CDR3, as DNA: TGTGCCAGCAGTTACTTTAGGGCGGACACCGGGGAGCTGTTTTTT.

As DNA, the CDR3 is TGTGCCAGCAGCGGTTTCTCCTACAATGAGCAGTTCTTC. This translates into CASSGFSYNEQFF. The chain carries TRBV6-1 and TRBJ2-1; D is unresolved. V was shortened by 6 bases and J by 0 bases, with 6 bases between the two germline ends. The CDR3 has 13 amino acids. Germline CDR1 is MNHNS and CDR2 is SASEGT.

This clone was counted between two and nine times. V gene TRBV2 combines with J gene TRBJ2-1; the D gene is possibly TRBD1 (5 bases). Germline V CDR1 and CDR2: SNHLY, FYNNEI. The CDR3 has 15 amino acids. Trimming stripped 1 base from V and 2 bases from J, with 9 bases between. The CDR3 loop is CASSEDQGAYNEQFF. DNA of the CDR3: TGTGCCAGCAGTGAAGACCAAGGGGCCTACAATGAGCAGTTCTTC.

This clone was seen only a few times. This chain uses TRBV30 with TRBJ1-2; no clear D. V was cut by 3 bases and J by 4 bases, with 12 bases left in between. The germline V gene encodes CDR1 GTSNPN and CDR2 SVGIG (reference sequence). The CDR3 spans 13 residues. The CDR3 protein is CAWSTGRLYGYTF. The DNA of the CDR3 is TGTGCCTGGAGCACCGGACGACTCTATGGCTACACCTTC.

This sequence joins TRBV19 and TRBJ1-5; 7 bases align to TRBD1. Trimming removed 7 bases from V and 2 bases from J; junction bases left unmatched: 8. In germline, CDR1 is LNHDA, CDR2 SQIVND (reference sequence). The CDR3 is made up of 15 amino acids. For the CDR3, the DNA is TGTGCCAGTACCCTAATGGGGACAGGCAATCAGCCCCAGCATTTT. Translating gives CASTLMGTGNQPQHF.